This T cell receptor (beta chain) was obtained from a study of technical replicates of blood from several donors. Trimming removed 6 bases at V and 3 bases at J, with 12 bases between. Germline V gene sequence: CDR1 MNHEY, CDR2 SVGAGI. The CDR3 extends over 15 amino acids. This clone has just a few counts. The method was immunoSEQ multiplex PCR; TCRdb's version includes in-frame clones alone and lacks a portion of them. The sample has some 68,000 clones; about 95% are singletons. The sequence was collected from a human donor in good health. The chain has TRBV6-5 and TRBJ1-6, with D possibly matching TRBD1 (6 bases). Sequenced sample: T cells isolated from PBMCs. The CDR3 sequence is CASSRGQSYNSPLHF. The CDR3 coding sequence is TGTGCCAGCAGCCGCGGACAGAGCTATAATTCACCCCTCCACTTT.